The entry below gives a single T cell receptor beta chain sequence along with its context. Its antigen is undetermined. The CDR3 length is 15 residues. Deletions cut 3 bases from V and 2 bases from J, with 14 bases between. The germline V gene has CDR1 MNHNY and CDR2 SVGAGI (reference sequence). Here immunoSEQ multiplex PCR was the method, and the copy in TCRdb shows in-frame clones only, minus some. Of fewer than 250,000 clones listed, approximately 80% are singletons. The sample originates from a study of cytomegalovirus exposure and HLA in healthy donors. As for the study in general: The platform used for the approximately 130 validation repertoires matched that of the roughly 720 first-cohort repertoires, a later analysis reported.

Study-level points and caveats: Testing in vitro showed a few CMV-associated chains specific for CMV antigens. Altogether, around 160 TCR beta chains were recorded as cytomegalovirus-associated.

The rearrangement links TRBV6-6 to TRBJ2-7; the D gene is possibly TRBD1 (5 bases). This clonotype was obtained from a woman in her twenties or thirties in good health and CMV-seropositive. Sequenced material: PBMCs. CDR3 coding DNA: TGTGCCAGCAGTTATGACCAGACAGCACCCTACGAGCAGTACTTC. Protein: CASSYDQTAPYEQYF.